Below, 5 T cell receptor beta chains from the same sample are listed, as sequenced in a study of blood T cell repertoires in COVID-19. This table comes from immunoSEQ multiplex PCR, and its TCRdb copy is limited to in-frame clones, with some not included. The sample consists of about 47,000 clones, roughly 84% of them appearing once. Material: peripheral blood. Receptors originate from a man aged 45 to 65 with acute or convalescent COVID-19.

The V and J genes are TRBV11-3 and TRBJ2-2; D is unresolved. V was cut by 1 base and J by 1 base, with 7 bases left in between. The germline CDR1 and CDR2 sequences are SGHNT and YENEEA. The CDR3 has 15 residues. CDR3 sequence reads: CASSLGSGNTGELFF. The CDR3, as DNA: TGTGCCAGCAGCTTAGGGTCAGGGAACACCGGGGAGCTGTTTTTT.

The chain recombines TRBV6-5 with TRBJ1-4, with D unclear. V was clipped by 6 bases and J by 10 bases, with 18 bases between them. Per the germline V gene, CDR1 is MNHEY and CDR2 is SVGAGI. This CDR3 region has 14 residues. The CDR3 DNA is TGTGCCAGCAGCGGGCGCGCATCCGGACTAAAACTGTTTTTT. Translating it yields CASSGRASGLKLFF.

This clone was picked up one time. The chain recombines TRBV12-3 or TRBV12-4 with TRBJ1-5; D unclear. V was clipped by 5 bases and J by 8 bases, with 7 bases between them. CDR3 size: 11 residues. The DNA for the CDR3 is TGTGCCAGCAGTCACGGGGAGCCCCAGCATTTT. Translating gives CASSHGEPQHF.

This clone has more than one count but fewer than ten. The chain carries TRBV12-3 or TRBV12-4 and TRBJ1-2; D is uncertain. The ends were cut back, 4 bases at V and 4 bases at J, with 7 bases in the middle. The CDR3 runs 12 residues. CDR3 DNA: TGTGCCAGCAGTTCGAGGATCTATGGCTACACCTTC. This gives the protein CASSSRIYGYTF.

This clone was detected only once. CDR3 sequence: CASSRDSYTEAFF. CDR3 sequence (DNA): TGTGCCAGCAGCCGGGACAGCTACACTGAAGCTTTCTTT. The V gene is TRBV5-4, the J gene TRBJ1-1; 7 bases fit TRBD1. V lost 4 bases, J lost 3 bases, and 3 bases stayed unmatched. CDR3 length: 13 residues. The germline gives CDR1 SGHNT, CDR2 YYREEE (reference sequence).